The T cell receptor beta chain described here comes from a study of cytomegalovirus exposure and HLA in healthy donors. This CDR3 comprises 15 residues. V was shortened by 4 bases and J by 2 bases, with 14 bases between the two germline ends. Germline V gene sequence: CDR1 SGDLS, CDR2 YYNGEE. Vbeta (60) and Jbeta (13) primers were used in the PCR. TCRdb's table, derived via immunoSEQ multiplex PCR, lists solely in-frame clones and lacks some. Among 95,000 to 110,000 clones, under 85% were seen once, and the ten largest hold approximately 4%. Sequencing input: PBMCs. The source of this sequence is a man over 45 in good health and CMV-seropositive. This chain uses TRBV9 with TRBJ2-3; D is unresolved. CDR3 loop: CASSQDTSHTDTQYF. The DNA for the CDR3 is TGTGCCAGCAGCCAAGACACCAGTCACACAGATACGCAGTATTTT.